This TCR beta chain was recovered during a study of blood T cells in healthy people across ages. The CDR3 has 15 residues. The trim removed 4 bases at V and 2 bases at J, leaving 5 bases unmatched. Germline assignment: CDR1 SEHNR and CDR2 FQNEAQ (reference sequence). Study outcomes and limitations: TCR beta diversity per million T cells fell roughly linearly with age. It was not possible, with unsorted PBMCs, to conclusively compare naive and antigen-experienced cells.

For the second PCR, which ran for about 6 to 11 cycles, a sample-barcoded 5' primer and a J-beta primer mix were used. A template-switch adaptor with 12 random nucleotides tagged each cDNA molecule. MiXCR, run by TCRdb on the 5' RACE reads, gives a single entry per CDR3 protein. The data contain roughly 1.4 million distinct CDR3 sequences, approximately 59% of them seen just once; the ten biggest clones take up 6.5% to 8.5%. This clonotype occurred a few times. Antigen: not known. The chain joins TRBV7-9 to TRBJ2-7; 10 nucleotides align to TRBD2. Sequencing used blood. This TCR came from a man between 18 and 35 years old in good health. The CDR3: CASSYTSGEAYEQYF. The CDR3 nucleotides read TGTGCCAGCAGCTACACTAGCGGGGAAGCCTACGAGCAGTACTTC.